These 25 T cell receptor beta chains originate from one sample sequenced in a study of cytomegalovirus exposure and HLA in healthy donors. 13 Jbeta primers and 60 Vbeta primers were used for the PCR. The data were produced by immunoSEQ multiplex PCR, yet TCRdb's version contains in-frame clones alone and is incomplete. The sample shows some 81,000 clones, approximately 72% of them seen only once. Input material: PBMCs. The receptors derive from a woman aged 35 to 49 in good health and CMV-seropositive.

This clone has more than one count but fewer than ten. The rearrangement uses TRBV4-2 and TRBJ2-1; D possibly corresponds to TRBD2 (6 bases). The CDR3 is made up of 13 amino acids. Looked up from germline, CDR1 is LGHNA and CDR2 is YNFKEQ. V dropped 1 base and J dropped 9 bases, with 10 bases sitting between them. In DNA, the CDR3 is TGTGCCAGCAGCCAAGTGGGGGGAGTTGAGCAGTTCTTC. Protein sequence: CASSQVGGVEQFF.

This chain joins TRBV5-4 and TRBJ2-1, with TRBD1 identical over 9 bases. This CDR3 spans 14 amino acids. V shed 4 bases and J 5 bases; nucleotides not matched to a gene: 4. Germline V gene data show CDR1 as SGHNT and CDR2 as YYREEE (reference sequence). The CDR3 DNA reads TGTGCCAGCAGCGAAGGGACAGGGCACAATGAGCAGTTCTTC. This codes for CASSEGTGHNEQFF.

This rearrangement joins TRBV25-1 to TRBJ1-6; TRBD1 is a possible D gene (5 bases). Germline loops: CDR1 MGHDK, CDR2 SYGVNS. This CDR3 has 13 residues. V was shortened by 6 bases and J by 9 bases, with 12 bases between the two germline ends. The CDR3 DNA sequence: TGTGCCAGCAGGGGGCAGGGTGTTTCACCCCTCCACTTT. Amino acid sequence: CASRGQGVSPLHF.

This clone was observed once. CDR3 sequence (DNA): TGTGCCATCAGTGAAGGGGGAGCCAACTATGGCTACACCTTC. Translation gives CAISEGGANYGYTF. The chain has TRBV10-3 and TRBJ1-2; D is possibly TRBD1 (6 bases). V lost 3 bases to trimming and J lost 2 bases, with 10 bases between them. The CDR3 consists of 14 residues. The V gene's germline CDR1 is ENHRY and CDR2 SYGVKD.

The chain uses TRBV7-2 and TRBJ2-3, with 11 positions matching TRBD2. This CDR3 is built from 18 residues. Germline loops: CDR1 SGHTA, CDR2 FQGNSA. V shed 4 bases and J 2 bases; nucleotides not matched to a gene: 11. The CDR3 protein is CASSSSYRLAGTTDTQYF. As DNA, the CDR3 is TGTGCCAGCAGCTCCTCCTACCGACTAGCGGGGACCACAGATACGCAGTATTTT.

V and J are TRBV9 and TRBJ2-2, with TRBD1 matching over 11 bases. Trimming took 4 bases from V and 8 from J; bases not matched to a gene: 7. Germline CDR1 SGDLS, CDR2 YYNGEE. The CDR3 has 15 residues. Here the CDR3 reads CASSKGQGAAGELFF. The CDR3 coding sequence is TGTGCCAGCAGCAAAGGACAGGGGGCAGCGGGGGAGCTGTTTTTT.

Comment on this clone: One end of the junction fails to match germline, which may point to a read error. The chain uses TRBV6-5 and TRBJ1-2; no reliable D call. This CDR3 region has 13 residues. Germline CDR1 is MNHEY and CDR2 is SVGAGI. CDR3 bases: TGTGCCACTTCATTTATGTCGGGTTATGGCTACCCCTTC. It is translated as CATSFMSGYGYPF.

The rearrangement joins TRBV4-1 to TRBJ1-4, with TRBD1 matching 8 bases. The CDR3 consists of 14 residues. Germline values: CDR1 MGHRA, CDR2 YSYEKL. J was trimmed by 8 bases and V by 6 bases; bases with no gene match: 8. CDR3 DNA: TGCGCCAGCAGTCAGGACAGGGTTCGGGAAAAACTGTTTTTT. It translates to CASSQDRVREKLFF.

The chain couples TRBV5-4 to TRBJ2-5, with a possible D match to TRBD2 (6 bases). V lost 0 bases and J lost 2, with 11 bases in between. Germline V CDR1 and CDR2: SGHNT, YYREEE (reference sequence). This CDR3 comprises 15 residues. CDR3 protein: CASSLDGRYQETQYF. The CDR3 DNA sequence: TGTGCCAGCAGCTTGGATGGGAGGTATCAAGAGACCCAGTACTTC.

This clone was recorded a few times. The V gene is TRBV18, the J gene TRBJ2-1; no clear D. This CDR3 contains 11 residues. Between the trimmed V and J ends, which lost 2 bases and 8 bases, there was a span of 4 bases. Germline V lookup: CDR1 KGHSH, CDR2 LQKENI. The CDR3 reads CASSPFDEQFF. CDR3 coding DNA: TGTGCCAGCTCACCATTCGATGAGCAGTTCTTC.

This sequence joins TRBV6-5 and TRBJ1-5, with 8 positions matching TRBD1. The germline CDR1 and CDR2 sequences are MNHEY and SVGAGI. Trimming removed 7 bases from V and 7 bases from J; junction bases left unmatched: 12. The CDR3 extends over 15 amino acids. CDR3: CASTPGRGPGQPQHF. The CDR3, as DNA: TGTGCCAGCACCCCCGGCAGGGGGCCGGGGCAGCCCCAGCATTTT.

This clone occurred a few times. V usage is TRBV10-3 and J usage is TRBJ2-7, with 9 nucleotides matching TRBD2. CDR1 is ENHRY and CDR2 is SYGVKD in the germline V gene. V was clipped by 5 bases and J by 4 bases; unmatched bases: 6. The CDR3 covers 14 residues. The CDR3 region is CAISPGSGRYEQYF. In nucleotides, the CDR3 is TGTGCCATCAGTCCGGGCAGCGGGAGGTACGAGCAGTACTTC.

Concerning this clone itself: A junction end diverges from the germline sequence, so it may reflect a read error. This sequence joins TRBV18 and TRBJ1-1; 9 bases are a match to TRBD1. The CDR3 loop spans 17 amino acids. Germline V gene data show CDR1 as KGHSH and CDR2 as LQKENI. The CDR3 nucleotides read TGCGCCAGCTCACGGTTATCTGAACAGGGGGCGCGCACTGAAGCTTTCTTT. Amino acids: CASSRLSEQGARTEAFF.

V usage is TRBV30 and J usage is TRBJ2-2, with a weak D call TRBD1 (5 bases). The CDR3 spans 13 residues. Trimming pared 5 bases from V and 5 bases from J, leaving 12 bases between. Looked up from germline, CDR1 is GTSNPN and CDR2 is SVGIG (reference sequence). The CDR3 protein is CAWRTKGTGELFF. CDR3 bases: TGTGCCTGGCGAACTAAGGGGACCGGGGAGCTGTTTTTT. The full variable domain, completed using reference TRBV30 and TRBJ2-2, is SQTIHQWPATLVQPVGSPLSLECTVEGTSNPNLYWYRQAAGRGLQLLFYSVGIGQISSEVPQNLSASRPQDRQFILSSKKLLLSDSGFYLCAWRTKGTGELFFGEGSRLTVL.

CDR3 coding DNA: TGTGCCTGGTCCCCGGGGTTAGACTACGAGCAGTACTTC. Translated, it gives CAWSPGLDYEQYF. This chain connects TRBV30 to TRBJ2-5, with TRBD2 as a possible D gene (5 bases). The J call may not be correct, given that the DNA end is closer to TRBJ2-7. This CDR3 comprises 13 residues. CDR1 GTSNPN and CDR2 SVGIG come from the germline V gene (reference sequence).

The chain couples TRBV6-5 to TRBJ2-6; 8 bases are a match to TRBD1. Losses at the gene ends were 5 bases for V and 12 bases for J; bases not matched to a gene: 6. The germline V gene has CDR1 MNHEY and CDR2 SVGAGI. This CDR3 has 13 residues. The CDR3 DNA reads TGTGCCAGCAGTGCTTCCGGGACAGGCGTCCTGACTTTC. This encodes CASSASGTGVLTF.

This clone was found a few times. V usage is TRBV6-6 and J usage is TRBJ1-1; D might be TRBD1 (6 bases). This CDR3 is built from 16 residues. The germline V gene encodes CDR1 MNHNY and CDR2 SVGAGI (reference sequence). Trimming stripped 4 bases from V and 1 base from J, with 16 bases between. CDR3 DNA: TGTGCCAGCAGTTTTGGACAGATAGTCAAGAACACTGAAGCTTTCTTT. Translation gives CASSFGQIVKNTEAFF.

The chain's CDR3 is CASRETGSYEQYF. Here the CDR3 DNA reads TGTGCCAGCAGGGAGACAGGCTCCTACGAGCAGTACTTC. The genes are TRBV6-1 and TRBJ2-7; D perhaps matches TRBD1 (6 bases). From germline, CDR1 is MNHNS and CDR2 SASEGT. The CDR3 extends over 13 amino acids. The V and J ends lost 6 bases and 0 bases respectively, with 9 bases between them.

The V gene is TRBV5-4, the J gene TRBJ1-6; the match to TRBD1 covers 8 bases. Germline V gene lookup returns CDR1 SGHNT and CDR2 YYREEE (reference sequence). Trimming removed 4 bases from V and 6 bases from J; junction bases left unmatched: 6. The CDR3 is 15 residues long. CDR3 residues: CASSSGQGVNSPLHF. The CDR3 region has the DNA TGTGCCAGCAGCAGCGGACAGGGCGTTAATTCACCCCTCCACTTT.

This clone has only a few counts. Here the CDR3 reads CASSLVSGGTYEQYF. CDR3 in DNA: TGTGCCAGCAGCTTAGTGTCAGGGGGTACCTACGAGCAGTACTTC. V is TRBV7-2 and J is TRBJ2-7, with 7 bases that match TRBD1. V shed 1 base, J shed 2 bases, and the junction held 5 bases outside the gene matches. Germline V gene sequence: CDR1 SGHTA, CDR2 FQGNSA. The CDR3 extends over 15 amino acids. Variable domain in full (rest from reference TRBV7-2 and TRBJ2-7): GAGVSQSPSNKVTEKGKDVELRCDPISGHTALYWYRQSLGQGLEFLIYFQGNSAPDKSGLPSDRFSAERTGGSVSTLTIQRTQQEDSAVYLCASSLVSGGTYEQYFGPGTRLTVT.

The J gene is TRBJ1-6, the V gene TRBV27; 9 nucleotides line up with TRBD1. Germline values: CDR1 MNHEY, CDR2 SMNVEV (reference sequence). This CDR3 spans 15 amino acids. J lost 6 bases, V lost 6 bases, and 6 bases had no gene match. Written as DNA, the CDR3 is TGTGCCAGCAGATCCGGGACAGGGACTAATTCACCCCTCCACTTT. Protein sequence: CASRSGTGTNSPLHF.

This chain uses TRBV7-2 with TRBJ1-5, with TRBD1 as a possible D gene (5 bases). Germline assignment: CDR1 SGHTA and CDR2 FQGNSA. The CDR3 totals 13 residues. Trimming shortened V by 5 bases and J by 6 bases, and 11 bases separated the two germline ends. In DNA, the CDR3 is TGTGCCAGCAGCGTACAGGCCGTTCAGCCCCAGCATTTT. It encodes CASSVQAVQPQHF. Full variable domain (rest looked up from reference TRBV7-2 and TRBJ1-5): GAGVSQSPSNKVTEKGKDVELRCDPISGHTALYWYRQSLGQGLEFLIYFQGNSAPDKSGLPSDRFSAERTGGSVSTLTIQRTQQEDSAVYLCASSVQAVQPQHFGDGTRLSIL.

This clone was counted only a few times. The J gene is TRBJ2-5, the V gene TRBV7-9; TRBD1 is a possible D gene (5 bases). The CDR3 has 15 amino acids. From germline, CDR1 is SEHNR and CDR2 FQNEAQ (reference sequence). V was cut by 2 bases and J by 3 bases, with 13 bases left in between. The CDR3 region has the DNA TGTGCCAGCAGCTTACCTCAGGGCTGGGAAGAGACCCAGTACTTC. Translating it yields CASSLPQGWEETQYF.

The chain uses TRBV5-1 and TRBJ2-7; TRBD2 is a possible D gene (6 bases). CDR3 length equals 14 residues. Trimming left V 0 bases short and J 7 bases short, with 14 bases between. Germline CDR1 is SGHRS and CDR2 is YFSETQ. CDR3 DNA sequence: TGCGCCAGCAGCTTGGGGGACCTGGCGGGGGAGCAGTACTTC. The encoded protein is CASSLGDLAGEQYF.

The chain combines TRBV25-1 with TRBJ1-2; 10 nucleotides agree with TRBD1. With V trimmed by 2 bases and J by 4 bases, 4 bases remained unmatched. The CDR3 extends over 15 amino acids. The V gene's germline CDR1 is MGHDK and CDR2 SYGVNS. The CDR3 loop reads CASSETGTGVYGYTF. For the CDR3, the DNA is TGTGCCAGCAGTGAAACCGGGACAGGGGTCTATGGCTACACCTTC.